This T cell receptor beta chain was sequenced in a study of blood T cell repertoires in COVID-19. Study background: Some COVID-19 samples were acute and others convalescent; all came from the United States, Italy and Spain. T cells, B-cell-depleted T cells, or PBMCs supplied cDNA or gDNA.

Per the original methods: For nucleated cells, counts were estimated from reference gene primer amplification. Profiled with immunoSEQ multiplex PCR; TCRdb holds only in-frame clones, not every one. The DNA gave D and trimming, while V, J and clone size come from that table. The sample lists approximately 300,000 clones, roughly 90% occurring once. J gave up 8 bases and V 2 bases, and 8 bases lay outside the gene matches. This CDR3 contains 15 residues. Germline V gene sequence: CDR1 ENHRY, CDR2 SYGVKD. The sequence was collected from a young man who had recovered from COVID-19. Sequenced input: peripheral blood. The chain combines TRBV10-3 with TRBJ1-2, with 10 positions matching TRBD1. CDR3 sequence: CAISEGGTGDNGYTF. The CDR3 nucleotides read TGTGCCATCAGTGAGGGGGGGACAGGGGATAACGGCTACACCTTC.